This TCR beta chain is from a study of cytomegalovirus exposure and HLA in healthy donors. Findings and caveats of the study: Subsequent analysis revealed that first-cohort TCR clusters tended to co-occur in the approximately 120 validation repertoires. Across donors, most TCRs were seen rarely, yet some public ones were widespread. Reportedly, diagnosis of cytomegalovirus status by the classifier showed high specificity and sensitivity.

The V gene lost 6 bases and the J gene lost 6 bases, with 14 bases spanning the gap. Germline loops: CDR1 MDHEN, CDR2 SYDVKM. The CDR3 sequence is 14 residues long. About this clone: Its target is not known.

TCRdb's copy holds only in-frame clones and misses some; the assay was immunoSEQ multiplex PCR. Of about 68,000 clones in the sample, about 90% were seen once. The sequenced material came from PBMCs. The sequence was collected from a man between 18 and 35 years old in good health and CMV-seronegative. The chain has TRBV28 and TRBJ1-4; D might be TRBD1 (5 bases). The CDR3, as DNA: TGTGCCAGCAGGAGGGGAGGGATAGATGAAAAACTGTTTTTT. It codes for CASRRGGIDEKLFF.